This TCR beta chain is drawn from a study of cytomegalovirus exposure and HLA in healthy donors. Study-level background: As released early, the data held 75 million to 90 million unique TCRs from HLA-typed donors.

A note on this clone: The target antigen is unknown.

Study-wide results and caveats: TCR beta V- and J-gene trimming was later associated with a missense DCLRE1C variant.

In the PCR, 60 Vbeta and 13 Jbeta primers were used. Clones were read by immunoSEQ multiplex PCR, and TCRdb kept only the in-frame ones, dropping some. The sample includes 170,000 or so clones, 84% of them seen just once. CDR3 length: 14 amino acids. Trimming took 0 bases from V and 0 from J, leaving 6 bases between them. Germline V gene data show CDR1 as SGHDT and CDR2 as YYEEEE. The chain combines TRBV5-6 with TRBJ2-5; D ambiguous. The sequencing sample was made of PBMCs. The TCR sequence derives from a girl between 10 and 17 years old in good health and CMV-seropositive. CDR3 residues: CASSLAEYQETQYF. CDR3 coding DNA: TGTGCCAGCAGCTTGGCCGAGTACCAAGAGACCCAGTACTTC.